These 13 T cell receptor beta chains were all obtained from the same sample, sequenced in a study of regulatory dendritic cells for organ transplantation. This table comes from immunoSEQ multiplex PCR, and its TCRdb copy is limited to in-frame clones, with some not included. Of about 29,000 clones listed, 75% to 80% are singletons. Sequenced: memory CD4+ T cells from blood. Noted subset: CD45RO+ memory T cells. These receptors all stem from a human donor in good health.

V is TRBV5-6 and J is TRBJ2-7; 10 bases line up with TRBD2. This CDR3 is 13 amino acids long. Trimming removed 4 bases from V and 7 bases from J; junction bases left unmatched: 5. In germline, CDR1 is SGHDT, CDR2 YYEEEE. CDR3 in DNA: TGTGCCAGCAGCAGGACTAGCGGTCCTGAGCAGTACTTC. Translating it yields CASSRTSGPEQYF.

The gene calls are TRBV30 and TRBJ2-2, with TRBD2 matching over 11 bases. This CDR3 region has 15 residues. V gave up 2 bases and J gave up 9 bases; unmatched junction bases: 8. Germline CDR1 and CDR2: GTSNPN and SVGIG (reference sequence). CDR3 region: CAWSWGLAGGRELFF. The CDR3 DNA reads as TGTGCCTGGAGTTGGGGTCTAGCGGGGGGAAGGGAGCTGTTTTTT.

This CDR3 reads CASSFRSGFGEKLFF. As DNA, the CDR3 is TGTGCCAGCAGTTTCCGTTCCGGGTTCGGTGAAAAACTGTTTTTT. The rearrangement uses TRBV27 and TRBJ1-4; no definite D call. V was shortened by 3 bases and J by 7 bases, with 15 bases between the two germline ends. The germline V gene has CDR1 MNHEY and CDR2 SMNVEV (reference sequence). The CDR3 length is 15 residues.

The chain links TRBV19 to TRBJ1-1; no definite D call. V was shortened by 4 bases and J by 9 bases, with 12 bases between the two germline ends. CDR1 is LNHDA and CDR2 is SQIVND in the germline V gene (reference sequence). The CDR3 consists of 12 residues. CDR3 sequence reads: CASSNPAYQAFF. In DNA form, the CDR3 reads TGTGCCAGTAGTAACCCAGCATACCAAGCTTTCTTT.

The CDR3 sequence: CASSIRAHPGSPLHF. As DNA, the CDR3 is TGTGCCAGCAGTATCAGGGCCCACCCGGGGTCACCCCTCCACTTT. V usage is TRBV6-1 and J usage is TRBJ1-6; perhaps TRBD1 as D (5 bases). Germline values: CDR1 MNHNS, CDR2 SASEGT. CDR3 length: 15 amino acids. V was shortened by 5 bases and J by 10 bases, with 18 bases between the two germline ends.

CDR3 coding DNA: TGTGCCAGCAGTTATCCTAGCGGGAGCAGGGAGCAGTTCTTC. Its protein product is CASSYPSGSREQFF. The rearrangement uses TRBV6-6 and TRBJ2-1; 10 bases are a match to TRBD2. V was clipped by 3 bases and J by 10 bases; unmatched bases: 6. Germline V gene sequence: CDR1 MNHNY, CDR2 SVGAGI (reference sequence). The CDR3 extends over 14 amino acids.

The genes are TRBV11-3 and TRBJ2-3, with 7 bases lining up with TRBD1. This CDR3 spans 13 amino acids. With V trimmed by 3 bases and J by 5 bases, 2 bases remained unmatched. Germline assignment: CDR1 SGHNT and CDR2 YENEEA. The CDR3 is CASSFTGEDTQYF. DNA of the CDR3: TGTGCCAGCAGCTTCACAGGGGAAGATACGCAGTATTTT.

The chain carries TRBV30 and TRBJ1-1; the match to TRBD1 covers 9 bases. J lost 6 bases, V lost 7 bases, and 18 bases had no gene match. The germline CDR1 and CDR2 sequences are GTSNPN and SVGIG (reference sequence). The CDR3 runs to 16 residues. The CDR3 coding sequence is TGTGCCTCGCCTCCGGGACAGGGAGATTTTGGGCCTGAAGCTTTCTTT. It is translated as CASPPGQGDFGPEAFF.

This clone was observed a single time. CDR3 loop: CAWNHEGEQYF. DNA for the CDR3: TGTGCCTGGAACCACGAGGGGGAGCAGTACTTC. The chain has TRBV30 and TRBJ2-5, with a weak D call TRBD1 (6 bases). The V end was cut by 4 bases, the J end by 11 bases, with 14 bases between. The CDR3 runs 11 residues. Germline V gives CDR1 GTSNPN, CDR2 SVGIG (reference sequence).

The rearrangement links TRBV6-1 to TRBJ1-5; D is uncertain. The CDR3 covers 14 residues. V dropped 3 bases and J dropped 6 bases, with 12 bases sitting between them. Looked up from germline, CDR1 is MNHNS and CDR2 is SASEGT. CDR3 nucleotide sequence: TGTGCCAGCAGTGAGGGTGGTTTGGGTCAGCCCCAGCATTTT. This sequence encodes CASSEGGLGQPQHF.

The CDR3 spells CASSEGVKGQGLYEQYF. CDR3 nucleotides: TGTGCCAGCAGTGAGGGTGTAAAGGGCCAGGGCCTCTACGAGCAGTACTTC. V usage is TRBV6-1 and J usage is TRBJ2-7, with D maybe TRBD1 (5 bases). V was trimmed by 3 bases and J by 3 bases, leaving 21 bases between them. CDR1 is MNHNS, CDR2 SASEGT, per germline. CDR3 length equals 17 residues.

The chain uses TRBV19 and TRBJ2-6, with TRBD1 matching over 8 bases. The CDR3 spans 19 residues. The J segment lost 2 bases and the V segment lost 6 bases, leaving 15 bases of the junction unmatched. Germline V lookup: CDR1 LNHDA, CDR2 SQIVND (reference sequence). The CDR3 sequence: CASRRSGTGFSAGANVLTF. CDR3 in DNA: TGTGCCAGTAGGAGATCCGGGACAGGATTTTCCGCTGGGGCCAACGTCCTGACTTTC.

The genes are TRBV6-1 and TRBJ1-2; a weak D match, TRBD1 (6 bases). Trimming removed 4 bases from V and 0 bases from J, with 12 bases in between. CDR1 is MNHNS and CDR2 is SASEGT in the germline V gene. The CDR3 has 15 amino acids. Written as DNA, the CDR3 is TGTGCCAGCAGTGTAGGGGGTTTGCCTAACTATGGCTACACCTTC. This gives the protein CASSVGGLPNYGYTF.